A selection of T cell receptor beta chains follows, all from one sample in a study of OX40 agonist ivuxolimab in advanced cancers. The assay was immunoSEQ multiplex PCR, and TCRdb's table has in-frame clones only and misses some. The sample shows about 86,000 clones, roughly 85% of them seen only once. Source: CD4+ or CD8+ T cells sorted from blood, taken in a trial of the OX40 agonist ivuxolimab. These receptors came from an adult with an advanced solid tumor such as melanoma, head and neck, liver or kidney cancer. Both conserved end residues are part of each CDR3. The D gene is left open where the match is weak. A clone size is listed for some rows: how often the clone was seen (once, few, many), or a class if it is expanded.

abundance,j_gene,d_gene,v_gene,CDR3aa,CDR3nt
few,TRBJ1-5,-,TRBV7-2,CASRSGLNQPQHF,TGTGCCAGCAGGTCAGGGCTCAATCAGCCCCAGCATTTT
-,TRBJ1-2,-,TRBV6-1,CASSEGANNYGYTF,TGTGCCAGCAGTGAAGGGGCAAATAACTATGGCTACACCTTC
-,TRBJ2-7,TRBD1,TRBV6-5,CASRRGTGNRYEQYF,TGTGCCAGCAGGAGGGGGACAGGGAATCGCTACGAGCAGTACTTC
-,TRBJ1-2,-,TRBV27,CASSGPRDTNYGYTF,TGTGCCAGCAGTGGCCCTAGGGACACCAACTATGGCTACACCTTC
-,TRBJ1-1,-,TRBV28,CASSLDLINTEAFF,TGTGCCAGCAGTTTAGATCTGATTAACACTGAAGCTTTCTTT
-,TRBJ1-2,-,TRBV28,CASGRALRYGYTF,TGTGCCAGCGGACGGGCCTTGAGGTATGGCTACACCTTC
-,TRBJ2-7,TRBD1,TRBV18,CASSGGTGRYEQYF,TGTGCCAGCTCAGGCGGGACAGGCCGCTACGAGCAGTACTTC
-,TRBJ2-6,TRBD1,TRBV4-2,CASSSRTGAFSGANVLTF,TGTGCCAGCAGCTCCCGGACAGGGGCGTTCTCTGGGGCCAACGTCCTGACTTTC
-,TRBJ2-1,TRBD2,TRBV11-2,CASSLAMAGVRNEQFF,TGTGCCAGCAGCTTGGCAATGGCGGGGGTAAGGAATGAGCAGTTCTTC
-,TRBJ2-2,-,TRBV6-1,CASSEGRTTNTGELFF,TGTGCCAGCAGTGAAGGGCGCACCACGAACACCGGGGAGCTGTTTTTT
few,TRBJ1-5,TRBD1,TRBV7-2,CASSYRQGSNQPQHF,TGTGCCAGCAGCTACAGACAGGGATCCAATCAGCCCCAGCATTTT
-,TRBJ1-4,TRBD1,TRBV5-5,CTSSTQGPRGEKLFF,TGTACCAGCAGCACACAGGGGCCGAGAGGGGAAAAACTGTTTTTT
-,TRBJ2-3,-,TRBV2,CASSGSIADTDTQYF,TGTGCCAGCAGTGGATCGATAGCGGACACAGATACGCAGTATTTT
-,TRBJ2-2,TRBD2,TRBV10-3,CAIPTRTSGRAANTGELFF,TGTGCCATCCCAACCAGGACTAGCGGGAGGGCCGCGAACACCGGGGAGCTGTTTTTT
-,TRBJ2-5,TRBD2,TRBV5-1,CASSVTSGGAVRETQYF,TGCGCCAGCAGCGTGACTAGCGGGGGGGCCGTGAGAGAGACCCAGTACTTC
-,TRBJ2-7,TRBD1,TRBV10-3,CAISDPGQTSSYEQYF,TGTGCCATCAGTGACCCGGGACAGACGAGCTCCTACGAGCAGTACTTC
-,TRBJ2-1,-,TRBV7-2,CASSYGHSSYNEQFF,TGTGCCAGCAGCTACGGTCATAGCTCCTACAATGAGCAGTTCTTC
-,TRBJ1-5,-,TRBV5-1,CASSLDAGKNQPQHF,TGCGCCAGCAGCTTGGATGCGGGAAAGAATCAGCCCCAGCATTTT
-,TRBJ1-2,-,TRBV5-1,CASSADGENYGYTF,TGCGCCAGCAGCGCGGACGGTGAGAACTATGGCTACACCTTC
few,TRBJ1-1,-,TRBV18,CASSRDGKNTEAFF,TGTGCCAGCTCACGGGACGGGAAGAACACTGAAGCTTTCTTT
-,TRBJ2-3,TRBD1,TRBV6-5,CASSIDRATDTQYF,TGTGCCAGCAGCATAGACAGGGCCACAGATACGCAGTATTTT
-,TRBJ1-2,-,TRBV6-1,CASSEAASYYGYTF,TGTGCCAGCAGTGAAGCGGCCAGTTACTATGGCTACACCTTC
few,TRBJ2-1,-,TRBV18,CASSPQTDNEQFF,TGTGCCAGCTCACCCCAGACCGACAATGAGCAGTTCTTC
many,TRBJ1-1,-,TRBV19,CASSLGLDTEAFF,TGTGCCAGTAGTCTGGGGTTGGACACTGAAGCTTTCTTT
-,TRBJ1-4,-,TRBV19,CATSGDSREKLFF,TGTGCCACCTCCGGGGATTCTCGAGAAAAACTGTTTTTT
-,TRBJ1-2,-,TRBV6-5,CASSRGTGNYGYTF,TGTGCCAGCAGCCGAGGGACGGGTAACTATGGCTACACCTTC
-,TRBJ1-1,-,TRBV4-2,CASSQVGYTEAFF,TGTGCCAGCAGCCAAGTCGGGTACACTGAAGCTTTCTTT
-,TRBJ2-1,TRBD1,TRBV5-1,CASSPTTGSSYNEQFF,TGCGCCAGCAGCCCAACGACAGGGTCAAGTTACAATGAGCAGTTCTTC
-,TRBJ2-5,-,TRBV28,CASSLQQPGTETQYF,TGTGCCAGCAGTCTACAGCAGCCGGGGACGGAGACCCAGTACTTC
-,TRBJ1-2,TRBD1,TRBV29-1,CSAETGGGYGYTF,TGCAGCGCTGAGACAGGGGGCGGCTATGGCTACACCTTC
once,TRBJ2-5,-,TRBV7-3,CASSQAGASFETQYF,TGTGCCAGCAGTCAGGCAGGGGCTTCGTTCGAGACCCAGTACTTC
-,TRBJ2-1,TRBD2,TRBV19,CASSGLAARNEQFF,TGTGCCAGTAGTGGACTAGCGGCTCGGAATGAGCAGTTCTTC
-,TRBJ2-5,TRBD2,TRBV28,CASSFNKLAVYQETQYF,TGTGCCAGCAGTTTCAACAAACTAGCGGTGTACCAAGAGACCCAGTACTTC
-,TRBJ1-4,TRBD1,TRBV15,CATSRIRGTGGFGEKLFF,TGTGCCACCAGCAGAATCCGTGGGACAGGGGGCTTTGGTGAAAAACTGTTTTTT
-,TRBJ1-6,-,TRBV6-6,CASSYSRASNSPLHF,TGTGCCAGCAGTTACTCCCGGGCCTCTAATTCACCCCTCCACTTT
-,TRBJ1-6,-,TRBV18,CASSPVFRADSPLHF,TGTGCCAGCTCACCAGTTTTCCGGGCTGATTCACCCCTCCACTTT
-,TRBJ2-2,TRBD2,TRBV30,CAWSWGGNTGELFF,TGTGCCTGGAGTTGGGGGGGGAACACCGGGGAGCTGTTTTTT
few,TRBJ1-1,TRBD1,TRBV19,CGTMQGAGTEAFF,TGTGGGACCATGCAGGGGGCCGGCACTGAAGCTTTCTTT
once,TRBJ2-1,TRBD2,TRBV7-3,CASSLRLAGVNEQFF,TGTGCCAGCAGCCTACGACTAGCGGGAGTCAATGAGCAGTTCTTC
once,TRBJ1-2,-,TRBV10-3,CAIGEVKANYGYTF,TGTGCCATCGGTGAGGTCAAAGCTAACTATGGCTACACCTTC
-,TRBJ2-1,-,TRBV7-8,CASTRPTYNEQFF,TGTGCCAGCACGCGGCCAACTTACAATGAGCAGTTCTTC